This T cell receptor beta chain was found in a study of tissue T cells after allogeneic stem cell transplantation. This clone is classed as medium-sized. What it recognizes is unknown. Gene names and germline refer to mouse. The read finishes 1 residue shy of the CDR3 end, and the germline J gene is used to complete it. CDR3 sequences, V/J genes, frequencies and template counts came from survey-depth TCRbeta sequencing. Assay used: immunoSEQ multiplex PCR; TCRdb lists only in-frame clones, some missing. The data contain fewer than 5,500 clones, about 56% of them singletons. Study-level findings and limits: Within patients, tissue anatomy strongly shaped TCR repertoire composition.

The time point was: mouse harvest day 7 after allogeneic transplant. Tail vein injection delivered 10^7 T-cell-depleted bone marrow cells and 10^6 splenic CD5+ T cells. B6 (H2b) cells into BALB/c (H2d) mice; tissues taken at day 7 or 14. V gave up 2 bases and J gave up 6 bases, with 11 bases separating them. Germline V gene lookup returns CDR1 SNHLY and CDR2 FYNGKV (reference sequence). This CDR3 has 14 residues. This chain joins TRBV3 and TRBJ1-5; D might be TRBD1 (5 bases). The receptor comes from a female BALB/c mouse given C57BL/6 T cells with graft-versus-host disease after an allogeneic hematopoietic cell transplant. The sample consisted of lymph node tissue. CDR3 region: CASSLNLQGQAPLF. Partial CDR3 DNA: TGTGCCAGCAGCTTAAATTTGCAGGGCCAGGCTCCGCTT. Filled out from reference TRBV3 and TRBJ1-5, the complete variable domain reads GPKVLQIPSHQIIDMGQMVTLNCDPVSNHLYFYWYKQILGQQMEFLVNFYNGKVMEKSKLFKDQFSVERPDGSYFTLKIQPTALEDSAVYFCASSLNLQGQAPLFGEGTRLSVL.